Described below is a single TCR beta chain sequence and its context. Its antigen remains unknown. This sample is part of a study of graft-versus-host responses after intestinal transplantation. About the study: Transplants given to recipients were multivisceral, liver-intestinal, or isolated intestinal. Anti-thymocyte globulin induction was given to all recipients, followed by tacrolimus and steroids for two to four years.

Profiling relied on immunoSEQ multiplex PCR, and the TCRdb table lists in-frame clones only, not all of them. The sample shows about 40,000 clones, about 95% of them seen only once. Study outcomes and limitations: Circulating GvH clone levels at their peak were associated with HvG declines (early post-transplant). GvH clones detected in recipient marrow included some appearing first in ileum or blood.

The specimen was unstimulated CD8+ T cells sorted from spleen or lymph node cells, collected before transplant. The receptor comes from a human donor who was the organ donor for an intestinal transplant.

DNA of the CDR3: TGCAGCGTTGGAGGGACTAGCGGGGGGGAAAATGAGCAGTTCTTC. Protein: CSVGGTSGGENEQFF. The chain carries TRBV29-1 and TRBJ2-1; the match to TRBD2 covers 16 bases. The CDR3 is 15 residues long. Germline V gene data show CDR1 as SQVTM and CDR2 as ANQGSEA. V was pared by 4 bases and J by 7 bases, with 4 bases of the junction left unmatched.